This T cell receptor beta chain was recovered during a study of memory CD4+ T cells and cytomegalovirus serostatus. TCRdb keeps only in-frame clones here, not all; method: immunoSEQ multiplex PCR. There are 55,000 or so clones in the sample; about four fifths occur only once, and roughly 2% lies in the top ten. The sort gate was single viable CD3+CD4+CD8-CD45RO+ cells for memory CD4+ T cells. CMV serostatus came from serum IgG against pp150, pp28, p38, p52. CDR3 length: 16 residues. In germline, CDR1 is SEHNR, CDR2 FQNEAQ (reference sequence). V lost 4 bases, J lost 0 bases, and 13 bases lay in between.

The receptor comes from an adult in good health and CMV-seropositive. V gene TRBV7-9 combines with J gene TRBJ2-4, with D maybe TRBD2 (6 bases). The sample was memory CD4+ T cells from blood. In DNA form, the CDR3 reads TGTGCCAGCAGCTCCGGCGGGACGCAAGCCAAAAACATTCAGTACTTC. This gives the protein CASSSGGTQAKNIQYF.